This is a list of T cell receptor beta chains from one sample in a study of shared clonotypes between healthy human individuals. Some clones are missing from TCRdb's copy, which holds only in-frame ones; the method was immunoSEQ multiplex PCR. This sample has 950,000 to 1,100,000 clones; about 75% occur once, and the top ten carry roughly 1.4%. Sample: memory CD4+ T cells sorted from blood. The receptors here all came from a young man in good health. Each CDR3 is given with its conserved first and last residue. D genes are given only for firm matches. The size of a clone is reported for some rows only, either as once, few or many, or as a class for expanded clones.

clone_size: few; v_call: TRBV29-1; j_call: TRBJ2-5; d_call: TRBD2; cdr3_aa: CSVGPSSGILETQYF; cdr3_nt: TGCAGCGTTGGACCGTCTAGCGGTATCCTTGAGACCCAGTACTTC
clone_size: .; v_call: TRBV2; j_call: TRBJ2-7; d_call: .; cdr3_aa: CASNRLASYEQYF; cdr3_nt: TGTGCCAGCAATAGGTTAGCGAGCTACGAGCAGTACTTC
clone_size: .; v_call: TRBV6-6; j_call: TRBJ1-4; d_call: TRBD1; cdr3_aa: CASSQDRETNEKLFF; cdr3_nt: TGTGCCAGCAGTCAGGACAGGGAAACTAATGAAAAACTGTTTTTT
clone_size: .; v_call: TRBV20-1; j_call: TRBJ2-5; d_call: .; cdr3_aa: CSAWRGETQYF; cdr3_nt: TGCAGTGCCTGGAGGGGGGAGACCCAGTACTTC
clone_size: .; v_call: TRBV28; j_call: TRBJ2-3; d_call: .; cdr3_aa: CASSLLADTQYF; cdr3_nt: TGTGCCAGCAGTTTACTGGCGGATACGCAGTATTTT
clone_size: many; v_call: TRBV7-3; j_call: TRBJ2-3; d_call: .; cdr3_aa: CASSPTSALEPDTQYF; cdr3_nt: TGTGCCAGCAGCCCTACGTCTGCGCTTGAACCAGATACGCAGTATTTT
clone_size: .; v_call: TRBV6-5; j_call: TRBJ2-7; d_call: .; cdr3_aa: CASSYTGTYEQYF; cdr3_nt: TGTGCCAGCAGTTATACCGGGACCTACGAGCAGTACTTC
clone_size: few; v_call: TRBV5-6; j_call: TRBJ2-1; d_call: TRBD1; cdr3_aa: CASYLGQFNNEQFF; cdr3_nt: TGTGCCAGCTACCTGGGACAGTTTAACAATGAGCAGTTCTTC
clone_size: .; v_call: TRBV6-4; j_call: TRBJ1-6; d_call: .; cdr3_aa: CASSESEYNSPLHF; cdr3_nt: TGTGCCAGCAGTGAATCAGAGTATAATTCACCCCTCCACTTT
clone_size: .; v_call: TRBV2; j_call: TRBJ1-2; d_call: .; cdr3_aa: CASSPTHTGSYGYTF; cdr3_nt: TGTGCCAGCAGCCCCACACATACAGGGAGCTATGGCTACACCTTC
clone_size: .; v_call: TRBV10-1; j_call: TRBJ2-1; d_call: TRBD2; cdr3_aa: CASSEGGGRYNEQFF; cdr3_nt: TGCGCCAGCAGTGAGGGCGGGGGGCGCTACAATGAGCAGTTCTTC
clone_size: .; v_call: TRBV9; j_call: TRBJ2-3; d_call: TRBD2; cdr3_aa: CASSGRAGGQGDTQYF; cdr3_nt: TGTGCCAGCAGCGGACGAGCGGGGGGGCAGGGAGATACGCAGTATTTT
clone_size: .; v_call: TRBV7-6; j_call: TRBJ2-3; d_call: .; cdr3_aa: CASSLVPASTDTQYF; cdr3_nt: TGTGCCAGCAGCTTAGTTCCGGCTAGCACAGATACGCAGTATTTT
clone_size: .; v_call: TRBV5-4; j_call: TRBJ2-5; d_call: TRBD1; cdr3_aa: CASSSTDRGQETQYF; cdr3_nt: TGTGCCAGCAGCTCCACTGACAGGGGTCAAGAGACCCAGTACTTC
clone_size: few; v_call: TRBV6-5; j_call: TRBJ1-5; d_call: .; cdr3_aa: CASGNQPQHF; cdr3_nt: TGTGCCAGCGGCAATCAGCCCCAGCATTTT
clone_size: .; v_call: TRBV7-8; j_call: TRBJ2-7; d_call: .; cdr3_aa: CASSAGFEQYF; cdr3_nt: TGTGCCAGCAGCGCAGGGTTCGAGCAGTACTTC
clone_size: .; v_call: TRBV5-4; j_call: TRBJ2-5; d_call: .; cdr3_aa: CASSLADRETQYF; cdr3_nt: TGTGCCAGCAGCTTGGCCGACAGGGAGACCCAGTACTTC
clone_size: .; v_call: TRBV6-6; j_call: TRBJ2-1; d_call: TRBD2; cdr3_aa: CASDLGLAGNEQFF; cdr3_nt: TGTGCCAGCGATCTGGGACTAGCTGGTAATGAGCAGTTCTTC
clone_size: .; v_call: TRBV6-6; j_call: TRBJ1-2; d_call: TRBD1; cdr3_aa: CASSSGPGGYYGYTF; cdr3_nt: TGTGCCAGCAGTTCAGGGCCAGGGGGCTACTATGGCTACACCTTC
clone_size: once; v_call: TRBV28; j_call: TRBJ2-3; d_call: TRBD1; cdr3_aa: CASTPPAGTEGTDTQYF; cdr3_nt: TGTGCCAGCACCCCCCCGGCCGGGACAGAGGGCACAGATACGCAGTATTTT
clone_size: .; v_call: TRBV6-1; j_call: TRBJ2-7; d_call: .; cdr3_aa: CASNNAGTTPGEQYF; cdr3_nt: TGTGCCAGCAACAATGCCGGGACCACCCCCGGGGAGCAGTACTTC
clone_size: .; v_call: TRBV7-9; j_call: TRBJ2-7; d_call: .; cdr3_aa: CATSQDGYEQYF; cdr3_nt: TGTGCCACCTCGCAAGACGGCTACGAGCAGTACTTC
clone_size: .; v_call: TRBV10-2; j_call: TRBJ2-1; d_call: .; cdr3_aa: CASTGSSSYNEQFF; cdr3_nt: TGCGCCAGCACTGGGTCTAGCTCCTACAATGAGCAGTTCTTC
clone_size: .; v_call: TRBV6-6; j_call: TRBJ2-1; d_call: .; cdr3_aa: CAGRRGPSYNEQFF; cdr3_nt: TGTGCCGGCCGGAGGGGTCCTTCATACAATGAGCAGTTCTTC
clone_size: .; v_call: TRBV19; j_call: TRBJ2-1; d_call: .; cdr3_aa: CASSRQEDYNEQFF; cdr3_nt: TGTGCCAGTAGTCGACAGGAAGATTACAATGAGCAGTTCTTC
clone_size: .; v_call: TRBV6-1; j_call: TRBJ1-1; d_call: TRBD1; cdr3_aa: CASSVVGQGAWNTEAFF; cdr3_nt: TGTGCCAGCAGTGTGGTGGGCCAGGGGGCTTGGAACACTGAAGCTTTCTTT
clone_size: once; v_call: TRBV7-6; j_call: TRBJ2-7; d_call: .; cdr3_aa: CASSLRGYEQYF; cdr3_nt: TGTGCCAGCAGCTTAAGAGGGTACGAGCAGTACTTC
clone_size: .; v_call: TRBV6-6; j_call: TRBJ2-1; d_call: .; cdr3_aa: CASRASHNEQFF; cdr3_nt: TGTGCCAGCAGGGCAAGCCACAATGAGCAGTTCTTC
clone_size: .; v_call: TRBV4-3; j_call: TRBJ2-7; d_call: .; cdr3_aa: CASSQANNPYEQYF; cdr3_nt: TGCGCCAGCAGCCAAGCCAATAACCCGTACGAGCAGTACTTC
clone_size: .; v_call: TRBV11-2; j_call: TRBJ2-1; d_call: .; cdr3_aa: CASSLTSLNEQFF; cdr3_nt: TGTGCCAGCAGCTTAACGTCTCTTAATGAGCAGTTCTTC
clone_size: few; v_call: TRBV5-1; j_call: TRBJ2-3; d_call: .; cdr3_aa: CASSSMGRSTDTQYF; cdr3_nt: TGCGCCAGCAGCTCGATGGGGAGGAGCACAGATACGCAGTATTTT
clone_size: .; v_call: TRBV7-9; j_call: TRBJ1-6; d_call: .; cdr3_aa: CASGLGQGNNSPLHF; cdr3_nt: TGTGCCAGCGGTCTCGGGCAGGGGAATAATTCACCCCTCCACTTT
clone_size: few; v_call: TRBV5-1; j_call: TRBJ2-7; d_call: .; cdr3_aa: CASSLDLYEQYF; cdr3_nt: TGCGCCAGCAGCCTGGATCTCTACGAGCAGTACTTC
clone_size: .; v_call: TRBV4-1; j_call: TRBJ1-2; d_call: TRBD1; cdr3_aa: CASSQERGQGVDYGYTF; cdr3_nt: TGCGCCAGCAGCCAAGAGCGGGGACAGGGAGTCGACTATGGCTACACCTTC
clone_size: .; v_call: TRBV14; j_call: TRBJ2-3; d_call: .; cdr3_aa: CASSRLITDTQYF; cdr3_nt: TGTGCCAGCAGCCGACTTATCACAGATACGCAGTATTTT
clone_size: few; v_call: TRBV19; j_call: TRBJ2-3; d_call: TRBD2; cdr3_aa: CATGLAGVRDTQYF; cdr3_nt: TGTGCCACTGGACTAGCGGGAGTGAGAGATACGCAGTATTTT
clone_size: .; v_call: TRBV19; j_call: TRBJ1-1; d_call: .; cdr3_aa: CASSISPSGRTKFEAFF; cdr3_nt: TGTGCCAGTAGTATAAGCCCCTCGGGACGGACGAAATTCGAAGCTTTCTTT
clone_size: few; v_call: TRBV19; j_call: TRBJ1-2; d_call: .; cdr3_aa: CASSPVPRWQTNYGYTF; cdr3_nt: TGTGCCAGTAGTCCAGTTCCCCGGTGGCAGACGAACTATGGCTACACCTTC
clone_size: .; v_call: TRBV5-4; j_call: TRBJ2-7; d_call: TRBD2; cdr3_aa: CASSPGTSGQNYEQYF; cdr3_nt: TGTGCCAGCAGCCCTGGGACTAGCGGGCAAAATTACGAGCAGTACTTC
clone_size: .; v_call: TRBV5-1; j_call: TRBJ2-1; d_call: .; cdr3_aa: CASSLPPGDEQFF; cdr3_nt: TGCGCCAGCAGCTTGCCCCCCGGGGATGAGCAGTTCTTC
clone_size: once; v_call: TRBV11-3; j_call: TRBJ2-1; d_call: TRBD2; cdr3_aa: CASSPESGGPLGEQFF; cdr3_nt: TGTGCCAGCAGCCCGGAAAGCGGGGGACCCCTGGGCGAGCAGTTCTTC
clone_size: .; v_call: TRBV2; j_call: TRBJ2-3; d_call: .; cdr3_aa: CASSGPTRADTQYF; cdr3_nt: TGTGCCAGCAGTGGGCCGACTAGAGCAGATACGCAGTATTTT
clone_size: .; v_call: TRBV5-1; j_call: TRBJ1-4; d_call: .; cdr3_aa: CASSSEGQPNEKLFF; cdr3_nt: TGCGCCAGCAGCTCAGAAGGACAGCCTAATGAAAAACTGTTTTTT
clone_size: .; v_call: TRBV9; j_call: TRBJ2-3; d_call: .; cdr3_aa: CASSTPGRKGPDADTQYF; cdr3_nt: TGTGCCAGCAGCACCCCCGGCCGGAAGGGACCAGACGCCGATACGCAGTATTTT
clone_size: .; v_call: TRBV6-1; j_call: TRBJ1-5; d_call: .; cdr3_aa: CASSEMSAYSNQPQHF; cdr3_nt: TGTGCCAGCAGTGAAATGTCGGCTTATAGCAATCAGCCCCAGCATTTT
clone_size: .; v_call: TRBV7-9; j_call: TRBJ2-5; d_call: TRBD2; cdr3_aa: CASSLAGGPMETQYF; cdr3_nt: TGTGCCAGCAGCTTAGCGGGAGGGCCAATGGAGACCCAGTACTTC
clone_size: .; v_call: TRBV6-1; j_call: TRBJ1-4; d_call: .; cdr3_aa: CASRRRYTEEKLFF; cdr3_nt: TGTGCCAGCAGAAGGAGATACACGGAGGAAAAACTGTTTTTT
clone_size: .; v_call: TRBV4-1; j_call: TRBJ1-1; d_call: .; cdr3_aa: CASTRGELDTEAFF; cdr3_nt: TGCGCCAGCACTCGGGGAGAATTGGACACTGAAGCTTTCTTT
clone_size: .; v_call: TRBV5-1; j_call: TRBJ2-5; d_call: TRBD1; cdr3_aa: CASSTGTGQQETQYF; cdr3_nt: TGCGCCAGCAGCACCGGGACAGGGCAACAAGAGACCCAGTACTTC
clone_size: .; v_call: TRBV18; j_call: TRBJ1-2; d_call: .; cdr3_aa: CASSPQANYGYTF; cdr3_nt: TGTGCCAGCTCACCCCAGGCAAACTATGGCTACACCTTC
clone_size: once; v_call: TRBV2; j_call: TRBJ2-1; d_call: .; cdr3_aa: CASSQTGEQFF; cdr3_nt: TGTGCCAGCAGTCAGACGGGTGAGCAGTTCTTC
clone_size: .; v_call: TRBV25-1; j_call: TRBJ1-1; d_call: .; cdr3_aa: CASNGGGTEAFF; cdr3_nt: TGTGCCAGCAATGGGGGGGGAACTGAAGCTTTCTTT